This is a list of T cell receptor beta chains from one sample in a study of T cell responses to AZD1222 COVID-19 vaccine. TCRdb's copy holds only in-frame clones and misses some; the assay was immunoSEQ multiplex PCR. The sample consists of 100,000 to 150,000 clones, 80% to 90% of them appearing once. Material: peripheral blood, obtained on day 0 of AZD1222 vaccination. The receptor source for this set is an adult in good health. CDR3s include the opening cysteine and the closing phenylalanine or tryptophan. D genes are given only for firm matches. Part of the rows lack a size; the others show once, few, many or a class for expanded clones.

TRBV28	TRBD1	TRBJ1-1	few	15	CASSLWQGANTEAFF	TGTGCCAGCAGTTTATGGCAGGGGGCGAACACTGAAGCTTTCTTT
TRBV7-8	.	TRBJ2-2	.	15	CASSLGVGGRGELFF	TGTGCCAGCAGCTTGGGGGTCGGGGGACGCGGGGAGCTGTTTTTT
TRBV5-8	.	TRBJ1-2	.	19	CASSPEGDLIDSLNYGYTF	TGTGCCAGCAGCCCGGAGGGGGACCTCATAGATTCCCTCAACTATGGCTACACCTTC
TRBV18	.	TRBJ1-4	.	15	CASSPPGSRNEKLFF	TGTGCCAGCTCACCACCGGGCTCTCGTAATGAAAAACTGTTTTTT
TRBV5-1	TRBD2	TRBJ2-1	.	15	CASSLESGRANEQFF	TGCGCCAGCAGCTTGGAAAGCGGGAGGGCGAATGAGCAGTTCTTC
TRBV2	.	TRBJ2-7	.	11	CAIQTSYEQYF	TGTGCCATCCAGACCTCCTACGAGCAGTACTTC
TRBV5-1	TRBD1	TRBJ1-2	.	13	CASSPGTAYGYTF	TGCGCCAGCAGCCCCGGGACAGCCTATGGCTACACCTTC
TRBV4-2	TRBD1	TRBJ2-7	.	18	CASSQDPTGQGASYEQYF	TGTGCCAGCAGCCAAGACCCGACCGGACAGGGGGCCTCCTACGAGCAGTACTTC
TRBV4-3	.	TRBJ1-2	.	15	CASSQVGRGLVGYTF	TGCGCCAGCAGCCAAGTGGGGCGCGGTCTCGTAGGCTACACCTTC
TRBV6-2/TRBV6-3	.	TRBJ2-7	once	15	CASSYKGTGSYEQYF	TGTGCCAGCAGTTACAAGGGGACCGGTTCCTACGAGCAGTACTTC
TRBV11-2	.	TRBJ2-5	.	13	CASSLDLGAAQYF	TGTGCCAGCAGCTTAGATCTTGGCGCGGCCCAGTACTTC
TRBV7-3	TRBD2	TRBJ2-1	.	16	CASSPASGSSYNEQFF	TGTGCCAGCAGCCCGGCTAGCGGGAGCTCCTACAATGAGCAGTTCTTC
TRBV12-3/TRBV12-4	.	TRBJ1-5	.	13	CASSLTGGQPQHF	TGTGCCAGCAGCCTAACGGGGGGTCAGCCCCAGCATTTT
TRBV5-1	.	TRBJ2-5	once	15	CASSLTGLSGETQYF	TGCGCCAGCAGCTTAACAGGGCTGAGTGGGGAGACCCAGTACTTC
TRBV5-1	TRBD2	TRBJ2-2	.	16	CASSSLGDYYSGELFF	TGCGCCAGCAGCTCCCTCGGGGACTACTACTCCGGGGAGCTGTTTTTT
TRBV7-2	TRBD1	TRBJ1-4	.	13	CASSATGVEKLFF	TGTGCCAGCAGCGCAACAGGGGTTGAAAAACTGTTTTTT
TRBV4-2	TRBD1	TRBJ1-5	.	15	CASSHGTGNNQPQHF	TGTGCCAGCAGCCACGGGACAGGGAACAATCAGCCCCAGCATTTT
TRBV5-4	.	TRBJ2-5	.	15	CASSLEGTLRETQYF	TGTGCCAGCAGCTTGGAAGGGACTTTACGGGAGACCCAGTACTTC
TRBV2	TRBD1	TRBJ2-7	.	14	CASRMTGEAYEQYF	TGTGCCAGCAGAATGACAGGGGAAGCCTACGAGCAGTACTTC
TRBV28	.	TRBJ2-7	.	13	CASSTDGKGEQYF	TGTGCCAGCAGTACGGACGGAAAAGGCGAGCAGTACTTC
TRBV19	TRBD1	TRBJ1-5	once	16	CASRARQGTSNQPQHF	TGTGCCAGTAGGGCCCGACAGGGAACTAGCAATCAGCCCCAGCATTTT
TRBV5-6	.	TRBJ1-4	.	13	CASSLGENEKLFF	TGTGCCAGCAGCTTAGGGGAAAATGAAAAACTGTTTTTT
TRBV11-2	TRBD1	TRBJ2-7	.	14	CASSLALPGGEQYF	TGTGCCAGCAGCTTAGCCCTTCCAGGGGGTGAGCAGTACTTC
TRBV5-8	TRBD1	TRBJ1-6	.	14	CASSYRGENSPLHF	TGTGCCAGCAGCTACAGGGGTGAGAATTCACCCCTCCACTTT
TRBV3-1/TRBV3-2	TRBD2	TRBJ2-5	.	15	CASSRPGLGEETQYF	TGTGCCAGCAGCCGGCCGGGACTAGGGGAGGAGACCCAGTACTTC
TRBV27	.	TRBJ2-7	.	15	CASRLLYPGSSEQYF	TGTGCCAGCAGATTATTATACCCGGGGAGTAGTGAGCAGTACTTC
TRBV7-2	.	TRBJ2-1	.	14	CASSLEPAYNEQFF	TGTGCCAGCAGCTTGGAACCTGCCTACAATGAGCAGTTCTTC
TRBV4-3	TRBD1	TRBJ1-3	.	17	CASSQDPLPGQGNTIYF	TGCGCCAGCAGCCAAGATCCCCTGCCGGGACAGGGAAACACCATATATTTT
TRBV7-2	TRBD1	TRBJ1-5	.	14	CASSRDRGDQPQHF	TGTGCCAGCAGCCGGGACAGAGGGGATCAGCCCCAGCATTTT
TRBV7-3	TRBD1	TRBJ2-4	.	20	CASSLEAPSRGNSAKNIQYF	TGTGCCAGCAGCTTAGAGGCCCCTAGCAGGGGGAATTCGGCCAAAAACATTCAGTACTTC
TRBV9	.	TRBJ1-2	.	11	CASSVGGGYTF	TGTGCCAGCAGCGTAGGGGGTGGCTACACCTTC
TRBV11-3	.	TRBJ2-5	.	13	CASSLSGVETQYF	TGTGCCAGCAGCTTATCAGGGGTCGAGACCCAGTACTTC
TRBV5-6	.	TRBJ2-5	.	11	CASRDRETQYF	TGTGCCAGCAGGGATCGGGAGACCCAGTACTTC
TRBV24-1	TRBD1	TRBJ2-7	.	16	CATSDNSLTGTDEQYF	TGTGCCACCAGTGACAATAGCCTGACAGGGACCGACGAGCAGTACTTC
TRBV2	.	TRBJ2-7	once	15	CASSEARGSFYEQYF	TGTGCCAGCAGTGAAGCGCGAGGGTCTTTCTACGAGCAGTACTTC
TRBV7-9	.	TRBJ2-7	.	14	CASSLGQNSYEQYF	TGTGCCAGCAGCTTAGGACAGAACTCCTACGAGCAGTACTTC
TRBV28	.	TRBJ2-2	.	12	CASGEFSGELFF	TGTGCCAGCGGCGAGTTTTCCGGGGAGCTGTTTTTT
TRBV6-5	TRBD1	TRBJ1-5	once	15	CASTKEDRAHQPQHF	TGTGCCAGCACTAAGGAAGACAGGGCGCATCAGCCCCAGCATTTT
TRBV4-1	.	TRBJ1-3	.	15	CASSQGGISGNTIYF	TGCGCCAGCAGCCAGGGCGGAATCTCTGGAAACACCATATATTTT
TRBV27	TRBD2	TRBJ2-7	.	14	CASTLIAGGSEQYF	TGTGCCAGCACCCTAATAGCGGGAGGGAGCGAGCAGTACTTC
TRBV4-1	TRBD1	TRBJ1-6	.	16	CASSPRQGILNSPLHF	TGCGCCAGCAGCCCCAGACAGGGGATATTGAATTCACCCCTCCACTTT
TRBV9	TRBD2	TRBJ2-1	.	16	CASSVAGVSSYNEQFF	TGTGCCAGCAGCGTCGCGGGAGTGAGCTCCTACAATGAGCAGTTCTTC
TRBV5-1	.	TRBJ2-7	.	14	CASSSPQRAYEQYF	TGCGCCAGCAGCTCGCCGCAGAGGGCCTACGAGCAGTACTTC
TRBV5-1	.	TRBJ2-6	.	16	CASSRTDGSGANVLTF	TGCGCCAGCAGCCGAACAGACGGATCTGGGGCCAACGTCCTGACTTTC
TRBV5-3	TRBD1	TRBJ1-3	.	18	CARSLAQGAFRTGNTIYF	TGTGCCAGAAGCCTTGCCCAGGGGGCTTTTAGGACTGGAAACACCATATATTTT